This T cell receptor (beta chain) was captured by sequencing in a study of blood T cell repertoires in COVID-19. Germline-derived CDR1 and CDR2 are LNHNV and YYDKDF (reference sequence). This CDR3 is built from 14 residues. Trimming stripped 5 bases from V and 1 base from J, with 11 bases between. Methods used by the authors: It was from reference gene primer amplification that nucleated cell counts were estimated. The assay was immunoSEQ multiplex PCR, and TCRdb's table has in-frame clones only and misses some. V and J calls and clone size are as listed in that table; D and trimming were resolved from the DNA. The repertoire holds under 250,000 clones, about 91% seen once, with 4% to 5.5% in the top ten.

Sample: peripheral blood. The V and J genes are TRBV15 and TRBJ1-1; D is unclear. The sequence was collected from a woman aged 40 to 49 with acute or convalescent COVID-19. DNA for the CDR3: TGTGCCACCAGCCGCCTAACTGAGAACACTGAAGCTTTCTTT. Amino acid sequence: CATSRLTENTEAFF.